The rows below give T cell receptor beta chains drawn from one sample of a study of blood T cell repertoires in COVID-19. The repertoire was sequenced with immunoSEQ multiplex PCR; TCRdb's copy has only in-frame clones and lacks some. Of about 140,000 clones in the sample, roughly four fifths were seen once. The sequenced sample was PBMCs or T cells enriched from blood (not recorded which). The receptors shown here come from a woman aged 18-35 years who had been exposed to COVID-19. Both conserved end residues are part of each CDR3. The D gene is left open where the match is weak. The size of a clone is reported for some rows only, either as once, few or many, or as a class for expanded clones.

CASSLSYWEGSDTQYF,TGTGCCAGCAGTTTATCTTATTGGGAGGGGTCAGATACGCAGTATTTT,TRBD2,TRBV27,TRBJ2-3,.
CASRAGPGLETQYF,TGTGCCAGCAGGGCGGGACCGGGCCTGGAGACCCAGTACTTC,.,TRBV7-2,TRBJ2-5,.
CASSEFGTGVDGYGYTF,TGTGCCAGCAGTGAATTTGGGACAGGGGTCGACGGCTATGGCTACACCTTC,TRBD1,TRBV25-1,TRBJ1-2,.
CASSESFGKYEQYF,TGCGCCAGCAGTGAGTCGTTCGGGAAATACGAGCAGTACTTC,.,TRBV10-1,TRBJ2-7,once
CASSPPGPTSSYNEQFF,TGTGCCAGCTCACCACCGGGCCCGACCAGCTCCTACAATGAGCAGTTCTTC,.,TRBV18,TRBJ2-1,.
CASSLGAGGKANYGYTF,TGTGCCAGCAGTTTAGGGGCAGGGGGTAAGGCTAACTATGGCTACACCTTC,TRBD1,TRBV27,TRBJ1-2,.
CATSDERQAYDQETQYF,TGTGCCACCAGTGACGAACGACAGGCGTACGACCAAGAGACCCAGTACTTC,.,TRBV24-1,TRBJ2-5,.
CASSYSITNTEAFF,TGTGCCAGCAGTTACTCCATCACAAACACTGAAGCTTTCTTT,.,TRBV6-6,TRBJ1-1,.
CASGLDRVNEKLFF,TGTGCCAGCGGATTAGACAGGGTTAATGAAAAACTGTTTTTT,TRBD1,TRBV28,TRBJ1-4,.
CASSLRFRSTDTQYF,TGTGCCAGCAGCTTACGGTTCAGGAGCACAGATACGCAGTATTTT,.,TRBV7-3,TRBJ2-3,.
CASRDQGADTQYF,TGTGCCAGCAGGGACCAGGGTGCAGATACGCAGTATTTT,.,TRBV6-6,TRBJ2-3,.
CASSVRGGQGVTEAFF,TGTGCCAGCAGCGTCCGCGGGGGACAGGGCGTCACTGAAGCTTTCTTT,TRBD1,TRBV9,TRBJ1-1,.
CASSPGQGGPNDQPQHF,TGTGCCAGCTCACCGGGACAGGGGGGCCCGAACGATCAGCCCCAGCATTTT,TRBD1,TRBV18,TRBJ1-5,.
CAWSIQGAGGYTF,TGTGCCTGGAGTATACAGGGGGCGGGTGGCTACACCTTC,TRBD1,TRBV30,TRBJ1-2,.
CASSLPGQGDYEQYF,TGTGCCAGCAGCTTACCGGGACAGGGGGATTACGAGCAGTACTTC,TRBD1,TRBV7-3,TRBJ2-7,.
CASSQKGGAGNTGELFF,TGTGCCAGCAGCCAGAAAGGGGGGGCAGGGAACACCGGGGAGCTGTTTTTT,.,TRBV3-1/TRBV3-2,TRBJ2-2,.
CAWSVRTPYTEAFF,TGTGCCTGGAGTGTACGGACACCCTACACTGAAGCTTTCTTT,.,TRBV30,TRBJ1-1,few
CASTKEAAYNEQFF,TGTGCCAGCACCAAGGAAGCGGCCTACAATGAGCAGTTCTTC,.,TRBV27,TRBJ2-1,once
CASSYNLLDRADTEAFF,TGTGCCAGCAGCTACAACCTGCTGGACAGGGCGGACACTGAAGCTTTCTTT,TRBD1,TRBV11-2,TRBJ1-1,.
CASSFGGADNEQFF,TGTGCCAGCAGTTTTGGCGGAGCTGACAATGAGCAGTTCTTC,.,TRBV28,TRBJ2-1,.
CASSPPSGLAGPHNEQFF,TGTGCCAGCAGTCCCCCCTCCGGGCTAGCGGGACCCCACAATGAGCAGTTCTTC,TRBD2,TRBV6-6,TRBJ2-1,few
CAWRAQEYGYTF,TGTGCCTGGAGAGCGCAAGAATATGGCTACACCTTC,.,TRBV30,TRBJ1-2,few
CASSLAGLGWEQYF,TGTGCCAGCAGCTTAGCTGGACTAGGCTGGGAGCAGTACTTC,TRBD2,TRBV7-2,TRBJ2-7,.
CASSSAWGLADSYNEQFF,TGTGCCAGCAGTTCGGCTTGGGGACTAGCGGACTCCTACAATGAGCAGTTCTTC,TRBD2,TRBV28,TRBJ2-1,.
CASSVEHSRNTIYF,TGTGCCAGCAGCGTAGAGCACAGCCGAAACACCATATATTTT,.,TRBV9,TRBJ1-3,.
CASSPGTGGIYGYTF,TGTGCCAGCAGCCCTGGGACAGGGGGCATCTATGGCTACACCTTC,TRBD1,TRBV5-4,TRBJ1-2,few
CASSVGQGVTGELFF,TGTGCCAGCAGCGTAGGACAGGGGGTCACCGGGGAGCTGTTTTTT,TRBD1,TRBV9,TRBJ2-2,.
CASSWDRGNSPLHF,TGTGCCAGCAGTTGGGACAGGGGCAATTCACCCCTCCACTTT,TRBD1,TRBV27,TRBJ1-6,.
CASSPGGDYGYTF,TGCGCCAGCAGCCCCGGAGGGGACTATGGCTACACCTTC,.,TRBV5-1,TRBJ1-2,.
CASSHLGGQGVIEQYF,TGTGCCAGCAGCCACCTCGGGGGACAGGGGGTAATCGAGCAGTACTTC,TRBD1,TRBV14,TRBJ2-7,.
CASSPPQNYEQYF,TGTGCCAGCAGCCCGCCTCAGAACTACGAGCAGTACTTC,.,TRBV3-1/TRBV3-2,TRBJ2-7,.
CASKPTSGETQYF,TGTGCCAGCAAACCGACTAGCGGAGAGACCCAGTACTTC,TRBD2,TRBV2,TRBJ2-5,.
CASSQEGAEGYTF,TGTGCCAGCAGCCAAGAGGGGGCGGAAGGCTACACCTTC,.,TRBV3-1/TRBV3-2,TRBJ1-2,.
CATSGGTGGLNTEAFF,TGTGCCACCAGTGGGGGCACAGGGGGCCTGAACACTGAAGCTTTCTTT,TRBD1,TRBV24-1,TRBJ1-1,.
CSASRVAGGPMRGTGELFF,TGCAGTGCTAGTCGGGTAGCGGGAGGGCCTATGAGGGGCACCGGGGAGCTGTTTTTT,TRBD2,TRBV20-1,TRBJ2-2,.
CASSILGLAAPYEQYF,TGTGCCAGCAGTATTTTAGGACTAGCGGCCCCCTACGAGCAGTACTTC,TRBD2,TRBV28,TRBJ2-7,.
CASSLGRNEQFF,TGTGCCAGTAGTCTGGGCCGAAATGAGCAGTTCTTC,.,TRBV19,TRBJ2-1,.
CASSRGTVNNEQFF,TGTGCCAGCAGCCGAGGGACAGTTAACAATGAGCAGTTCTTC,TRBD1,TRBV7-3,TRBJ2-1,.
CASSLRGQGSGDEQFF,TGTGCCAGCAGCCTCCGGGGACAGGGATCCGGGGATGAGCAGTTCTTC,TRBD1,TRBV2,TRBJ2-1,.
CASSPPARGTGNTIYF,TGTGCCAGCTCACCACCCGCCAGGGGAACTGGAAACACCATATATTTT,.,TRBV18,TRBJ1-3,.